The 32 T cell receptor beta chains below all came from one sample that was sequenced in a study of OX40 agonist ivuxolimab in advanced cancers. Clones were sequenced by immunoSEQ multiplex PCR, and TCRdb holds only the in-frame ones, with some missing. The sample lists 9,500 to 12,000 clones, 75% to 80% occurring once. The specimen comprised CD4+ or CD8+ T cells sorted from blood, sampled in a trial of the OX40 agonist ivuxolimab. These TCRs come from an adult with an advanced solid tumor such as melanoma, head and neck, liver or kidney cancer.

This clone was observed once. The chain employs TRBV27 and TRBJ2-3; a weak D match, TRBD2 (5 bases). Trimming cost V 4 bases and J 4 bases, with 12 bases left between them. CDR1 MNHEY and CDR2 SMNVEV come from the germline V gene (reference sequence). This CDR3 is 14 amino acids long. CDR3 residues: CASSWGRGSDTQYF. The CDR3 DNA is TGTGCCAGCAGTTGGGGTCGAGGGTCAGATACGCAGTATTTT.

V usage is TRBV9 and J usage is TRBJ1-1; possibly TRBD1 for D (6 bases). Trimming left V 4 bases short and J 2 bases short, with 24 bases between. CDR3 length: 18 residues. The germline CDR1 and CDR2 sequences are SGDLS and YYNGEE. The CDR3 reads CASSTSRGSAKPNTEAFF. CDR3 coding DNA: TGTGCCAGCAGCACATCGAGGGGGTCAGCTAAACCTAACACTGAAGCTTTCTTT.

The chain recombines TRBV27 with TRBJ2-3; D not certain. The CDR3 extends over 18 amino acids. From germline, CDR1 is MNHEY and CDR2 SMNVEV (reference sequence). The V end lost 0 bases, the J end lost 4 bases, and 20 bases lay between the germline ends. CDR3 nucleotide sequence: TGTGCCAGCAGTTTATCGCCACCACCGAGATATTCGGCAGATACGCAGTATTTT. Protein product: CASSLSPPPRYSADTQYF.

The genes are TRBV4-1 and TRBJ2-7; D is undetermined. The CDR3 spans 17 residues. Trimming removed 0 bases from V and 3 bases from J, with 18 bases in between. CDR1 is MGHRA and CDR2 is YSYEKL in the germline V gene. The CDR3 DNA is TGCGCCAGCAGCCAAGAAGATTCAGGTTTTGCTCGCTACGAGCAGTACTTC. It encodes CASSQEDSGFARYEQYF.

The chain combines TRBV4-1 with TRBJ1-5; D is possibly TRBD1 (5 bases). Trimming stripped 4 bases from V and 4 bases from J, with 14 bases between. This CDR3 is 15 amino acids long. Germline assignment: CDR1 MGHRA and CDR2 YSYEKL. CDR3 in amino acids: CASSLKSGDNQPQHF. The CDR3 nucleotides read TGCGCCAGCAGCCTCAAGTCGGGGGATAATCAGCCCCAGCATTTT.

The rearrangement links TRBV11-2 to TRBJ2-7, with unresolved D. The CDR3 contains 13 residues. V was trimmed by 1 base and J by 0 bases, leaving 4 bases between them. CDR1 SGHAT and CDR2 FQNNGV come from the germline V gene. The CDR3 nucleotides read TGTGCCAGCAGCTTAGGATCCTCCTACGAGCAGTACTTC. Translated: CASSLGSSYEQYF.

This chain joins TRBV7-3 and TRBJ2-1; TRBD2 matches 7 bases. This CDR3 is 13 amino acids long. Trimming cost V 4 bases and J 5 bases; bases outside gene matches: 2. CDR1 is SGHTA, CDR2 FQGTGA, per germline. The CDR3 region is CASSSLANNEQFF. The CDR3 DNA sequence: TGTGCCAGCAGCTCACTAGCGAACAATGAGCAGTTCTTC.

The J gene is TRBJ2-7, the V gene TRBV6-5; D perhaps matches TRBD2 (6 bases). CDR3 size: 16 residues. In germline, CDR1 is MNHEY, CDR2 SVGAGI. V dropped 0 bases and J dropped 6 bases, with 18 bases sitting between them. CDR3 sequence reads: CASSYSPVGGPGEQYF. The DNA for the CDR3 is TGTGCCAGCAGTTACTCGCCCGTCGGGGGTCCTGGCGAGCAGTACTTC.

This clone has just a few counts. The V and J genes are TRBV7-6 and TRBJ1-3; D is ambiguous. Germline CDR1 reads SGHVS; CDR2 reads FNYEAQ. V lost 1 base and J 0 bases, leaving 10 bases between the germline ends. This CDR3 has 16 residues. CDR3 DNA: TGTGCCAGCAGCTTAGTGGCGGAGAGCTCTGGAAACACCATATATTTT. Amino acids: CASSLVAESSGNTIYF.

The rearrangement links TRBV28 to TRBJ2-7; 8 nucleotides align to TRBD1. V was clipped by 6 bases and J by 3 bases; unmatched bases: 7. This CDR3 has 14 residues. CDR1 is MDHEN, CDR2 SYDVKM, per germline. CDR3 amino acids: CASSLAGQGYEQYF. DNA for the CDR3: TGTGCCAGCAGCTTGGCCGGACAGGGCTACGAGCAGTACTTC.

The chain joins TRBV11-3 to TRBJ2-7; 7 bases are a match to TRBD1. The CDR3 is 13 amino acids. With V trimmed by 5 bases and J by 1 base, 2 bases remained unmatched. CDR1 and CDR2 (germline): SGHNT, YENEEA. The CDR3 coding sequence is TGTGCCAGCAGCCACAGGGGTTCCTACGAGCAGTACTTC. Amino acid sequence: CASSHRGSYEQYF.

This clone was observed a handful of times. The V gene is TRBV2, the J gene TRBJ1-1; D is ambiguous. This CDR3 comprises 14 residues. Germline V lookup: CDR1 SNHLY, CDR2 FYNNEI. Trimming pared 4 bases from V and 0 bases from J, leaving 9 bases between. The CDR3 DNA sequence: TGTGCCAGCAGTGGGGCCAGTCTGAACACTGAAGCTTTCTTT. Amino acids: CASSGASLNTEAFF.

This chain connects TRBV4-1 to TRBJ2-1; 9 bases are shared with TRBD2. This CDR3 is built from 13 residues. V shed 4 bases and J 9 bases; nucleotides not matched to a gene: 4. CDR1 MGHRA and CDR2 YSYEKL come from the germline V gene. In DNA form, the CDR3 reads TGCGCCAGCAGCCCCGGGACTAGCTTTGAGCAGTTCTTC. Its protein product is CASSPGTSFEQFF.

The chain combines TRBV10-3 with TRBJ1-5, with D uncertain. Germline lookup yields CDR1 ENHRY and CDR2 SYGVKD. Trimming left V 6 bases short and J 3 bases short, with 12 bases between. This CDR3 spans 14 amino acids. CDR3 region: CAISPNGPNQPQHF. CDR3 sequence (DNA): TGTGCCATCAGCCCCAACGGACCCAATCAGCCCCAGCATTTT.

V and J are TRBV19 and TRBJ1-1; the D is unclear. The length of the CDR3 is 13 residues. The ends were cut back, 8 bases at V and 1 base at J, with 11 bases in the middle. Germline V gives CDR1 LNHDA, CDR2 SQIVND (reference sequence). CDR3 sequence reads: CASGPTPNTEAFF. In nucleotides, the CDR3 is TGTGCCAGTGGGCCGACACCGAACACTGAAGCTTTCTTT. Full variable domain (missing parts from reference TRBV19 and TRBJ1-1): DGGITQSPKYLFRKEGQNVTLSCEQNLNHDAMYWYRQDPGQGLRLIYYSQIVNDFQKGDIAEGYSVSREKKESFPLTVTSAQKNPTAFYLCASGPTPNTEAFFGQGTRLTVV.

The CDR3 spells CASSLRFELAGLGEQFF. The DNA for the CDR3 is TGTGCCAGCAGCTTGCGATTCGAACTAGCGGGATTGGGTGAGCAGTTCTTC. The chain links TRBV5-6 to TRBJ2-1; 10 nucleotides agree with TRBD2. Trimming removed 1 base from V and 9 bases from J; junction bases left unmatched: 13. The CDR3 covers 17 residues. CDR1 is SGHDT and CDR2 is YYEEEE in the germline V gene. The full variable domain, its missing parts supplied by reference TRBV5-6 and TRBJ2-1, is DAGVTQSPTHLIKTRGQQVTLRCSPKSGHDTVSWYQQALGQGPQFIFQYYEEEERQRGNFPDRFSGHQFPNYSSELNVNALLLGDSALYLCASSLRFELAGLGEQFFGPGTRLTVL.

The chain carries TRBV28 and TRBJ1-4, with D perhaps TRBD1 (5 bases). The length of the CDR3 is 14 residues. Trimming removed 3 bases from V and 14 bases from J, with 19 bases in between. In germline, CDR1 is MDHEN, CDR2 SYDVKM. This chain's CDR3 is CASSFSAGSLGLFF. In nucleotides, the CDR3 is TGTGCCAGCAGTTTCTCGGCAGGGTCCTTAGGGCTGTTTTTT.

This clone was found a few times. CDR3 sequence: CSVGQGNQPQHF. In DNA form, the CDR3 reads TGCAGCGTGGGACAGGGGAATCAGCCCCAGCATTTT. The chain recombines TRBV29-1 with TRBJ1-5; 10 bases map to TRBD1. Germline V lookup: CDR1 SQVTM, CDR2 ANQGSEA. V lost 6 bases and J lost 4; bases outside the gene matches: 0. CDR3 length equals 12 residues.

The chain has TRBV25-1 and TRBJ2-3; possible D gene TRBD2, 6 bases. Deletions cut 2 bases from V and 2 bases from J, with 14 bases between. Germline CDR1 MGHDK, CDR2 SYGVNS. CDR3 length: 16 residues. This CDR3 reads CASSETPGLITDTQYF. In DNA, the CDR3 is TGTGCCAGCAGTGAAACTCCGGGACTCATCACAGATACGCAGTATTTT.

CDR3 region: CASSVGGSNQPQHF. The CDR3 DNA is TGTGCCAGCAGCGTAGGGGGGAGCAATCAGCCCCAGCATTTT. This chain joins TRBV9 and TRBJ1-5; possibly TRBD1 for D (5 bases). Germline V gene sequence: CDR1 SGDLS, CDR2 YYNGEE. Trimming took 0 bases from V and 1 from J, leaving 5 bases between them. CDR3 length: 14 residues.

V and J are TRBV29-1 and TRBJ2-7, with 7 bases fitting TRBD1. Germline lookup yields CDR1 SQVTM and CDR2 ANQGSEA. After removal of 5 bases from V and 0 bases from J, the junction contained 4 bases not matched to a gene. The CDR3 has 13 amino acids. CDR3 nucleotides: TGCAGCGTTCCGGGACAGAGCTCCTACGAGCAGTACTTC. Encoded protein: CSVPGQSSYEQYF.

The chain recombines TRBV5-6 with TRBJ1-1; tentatively, D is TRBD1 (5 bases). CDR1 is SGHDT and CDR2 is YYEEEE in the germline V gene. The germline V and J ends were trimmed by 2 bases and 5 bases, with 10 bases remaining between them. The CDR3 contains 13 residues. In DNA, the CDR3 is TGTGCCAGCAGCTTAGGTTACAGGACTGAAGCTTTCTTT. Its translation is CASSLGYRTEAFF.

This chain links TRBV30 with TRBJ2-7, with a weak D call TRBD1 (5 bases). In germline, CDR1 is GTSNPN, CDR2 SVGIG (reference sequence). Trimming shortened V by 1 base and J by 5 bases, and 12 bases separated the two germline ends. CDR3 size: 13 residues. DNA for the CDR3: TGTGCCTGGAGTGAGACAGTTAACGACGAGCAGTACTTC. The encoded protein is CAWSETVNDEQYF.

This chain uses TRBV25-1 with TRBJ1-2, with D maybe TRBD1 (6 bases). The CDR3 loop spans 15 amino acids. Germline assignment: CDR1 MGHDK and CDR2 SYGVNS. V was shortened by 5 bases and J by 4 bases, with 17 bases between the two germline ends. The DNA for the CDR3 is TGTGCCAGCAGTCTAGGACCCGACAGGCCCTATGGCTACACCTTC. It codes for CASSLGPDRPYGYTF.

The gene calls are TRBV10-3 and TRBJ2-5; 14 bases are shared with TRBD2. V lost 5 bases, J lost 0 bases, and 2 bases stayed unmatched. The germline CDR1 and CDR2 sequences are ENHRY and SYGVKD. The CDR3 loop spans 16 amino acids. The CDR3 bases are TGTGCCATCAGTCCGACTAGCGGGGGGGACCAAGAGACCCAGTACTTC. Amino acid sequence: CAISPTSGGDQETQYF.

The chain employs TRBV10-2 and TRBJ1-2, with 8 bases matching TRBD1. The CDR3 has 17 amino acids. Trimming at V came to 5 bases and at J to 1 base, leaving 12 bases not matched to a gene. The V gene's germline CDR1 is WSHSY and CDR2 SAAADI. The CDR3 protein is CASSSGDRGSLNYGYTF. CDR3 DNA: TGCGCCAGCAGTTCCGGTGACAGGGGTTCCCTTAACTATGGCTACACCTTC.

V is TRBV6-6 and J is TRBJ1-5, with D possibly being TRBD1 (5 bases). Germline lookup yields CDR1 MNHNY and CDR2 SVGAGI (reference sequence). CDR3 length: 15 residues. V lost 2 bases and J 6 bases, leaving 14 bases between the germline ends. Here the CDR3 reads CASSYRDELGQPQHF. The CDR3 DNA sequence: TGTGCCAGCAGTTACCGGGACGAGTTGGGTCAGCCCCAGCATTTT.

The V call is TRBV6-5, the J call TRBJ1-2; TRBD1 aligns across 7 bases. V trimming: 7 bases; J trimming: 4 bases; junction bases outside the gene matches: 9. CDR3 size: 14 residues. CDR1 is MNHEY and CDR2 is SVGAGI in the germline V gene. The CDR3 spells CASTPRGGAYGYTF. Here the CDR3 DNA reads TGTGCCAGCACTCCCAGGGGGGGGGCCTATGGCTACACCTTC.

The rearrangement uses TRBV7-9 and TRBJ1-5; possibly TRBD1 for D (5 bases). V shed 3 bases and J shed 9 bases, with 12 bases lying between them. Germline CDR1 and CDR2: SEHNR and FQNEAQ (reference sequence). The CDR3 totals 13 residues. The DNA for the CDR3 is TGTGCCAGCAGCTTTGACAGTTTAAGGCCCCAGCATTTT. Translation: CASSFDSLRPQHF.

V usage is TRBV5-1 and J usage is TRBJ2-1; 9 bases match TRBD2. The germline V gene has CDR1 SGHRS and CDR2 YFSETQ. The CDR3 is 17 residues long. V was pared by 3 bases and J by 8 bases, with 15 bases of the junction left unmatched. This CDR3 reads CASSSTPGLALGDEQFF. As DNA, the CDR3 is TGCGCCAGCAGCTCAACCCCGGGACTAGCCTTAGGGGATGAGCAGTTCTTC.

The rearrangement links TRBV6-5 to TRBJ2-7, with TRBD2 matching over 9 bases. With 2 bases clipped from V and 2 bases from J, the junction kept 1 base outside the gene matches. The length of the CDR3 is 14 residues. The germline V gene encodes CDR1 MNHEY and CDR2 SVGAGI. As DNA, the CDR3 is TGTGCCAGCAGTTACGGCGGGAGGGCCTACGAGCAGTACTTC. As protein: CASSYGGRAYEQYF.

This clone was recorded only once. The V and J genes are TRBV18 and TRBJ1-5; D is perhaps TRBD1 (6 bases). Trimming pared 2 bases from V and 4 bases from J, leaving 9 bases between. From germline, CDR1 is KGHSH and CDR2 LQKENI. The CDR3 consists of 14 residues. As DNA, the CDR3 is TGTGCCAGCTCACCAGCAGGGGCAAATCAGCCCCAGCATTTT. Translating gives CASSPAGANQPQHF.